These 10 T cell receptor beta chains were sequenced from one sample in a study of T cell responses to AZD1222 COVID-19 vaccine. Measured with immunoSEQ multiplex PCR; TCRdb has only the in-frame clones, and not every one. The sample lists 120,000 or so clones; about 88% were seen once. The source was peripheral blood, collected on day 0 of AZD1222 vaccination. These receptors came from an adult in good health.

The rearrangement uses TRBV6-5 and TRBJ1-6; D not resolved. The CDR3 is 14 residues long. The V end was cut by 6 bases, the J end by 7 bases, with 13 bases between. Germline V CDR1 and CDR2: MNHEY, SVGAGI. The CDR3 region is CASSTGPPNSPLHF. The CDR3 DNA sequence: TGTGCCAGCAGCACCGGGCCCCCGAATTCACCCCTCCACTTT.

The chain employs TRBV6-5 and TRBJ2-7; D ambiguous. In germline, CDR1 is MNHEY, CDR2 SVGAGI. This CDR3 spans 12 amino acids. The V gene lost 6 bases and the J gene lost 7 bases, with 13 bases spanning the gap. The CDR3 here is CASSAFPAEQYF. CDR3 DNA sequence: TGTGCCAGCAGCGCCTTTCCCGCGGAGCAGTACTTC.

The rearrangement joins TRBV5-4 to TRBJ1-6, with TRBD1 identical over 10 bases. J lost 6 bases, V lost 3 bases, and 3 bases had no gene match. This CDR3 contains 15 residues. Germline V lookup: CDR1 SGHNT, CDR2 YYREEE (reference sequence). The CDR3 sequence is CASSSGTGVNSPLHF. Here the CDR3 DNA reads TGTGCCAGCAGCTCCGGGACAGGGGTTAATTCACCCCTCCACTTT.

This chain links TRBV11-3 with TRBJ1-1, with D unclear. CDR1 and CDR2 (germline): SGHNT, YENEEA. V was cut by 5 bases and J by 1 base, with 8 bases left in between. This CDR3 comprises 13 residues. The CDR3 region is CASSPRENTEAFF. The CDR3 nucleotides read TGTGCCAGCAGCCCACGGGAGAACACTGAAGCTTTCTTT.

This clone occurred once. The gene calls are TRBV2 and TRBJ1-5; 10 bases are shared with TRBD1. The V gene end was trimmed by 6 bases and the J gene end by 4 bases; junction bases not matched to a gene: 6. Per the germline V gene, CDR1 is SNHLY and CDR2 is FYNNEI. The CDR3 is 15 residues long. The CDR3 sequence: CASSGDRGGNQPQHF. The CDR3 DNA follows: TGTGCCAGCAGCGGGGACAGGGGTGGGAATCAGCCCCAGCATTTT.

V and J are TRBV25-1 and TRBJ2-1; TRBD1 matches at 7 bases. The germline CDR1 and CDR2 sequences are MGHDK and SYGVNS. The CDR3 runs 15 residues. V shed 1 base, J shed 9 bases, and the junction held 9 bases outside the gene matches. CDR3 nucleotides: TGTGCCAGCAGTGAATCGGGACAGATGAGTCGTGAGCAGTTCTTC. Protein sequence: CASSESGQMSREQFF.

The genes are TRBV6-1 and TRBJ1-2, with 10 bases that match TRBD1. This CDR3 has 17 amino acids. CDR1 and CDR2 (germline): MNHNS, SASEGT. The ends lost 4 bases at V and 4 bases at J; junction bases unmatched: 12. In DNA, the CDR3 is TGTGCCAGCAGTGCGGGACAGGGGCTAACTCTCCTCTATGGCTACACCTTC. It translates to CASSAGQGLTLLYGYTF.

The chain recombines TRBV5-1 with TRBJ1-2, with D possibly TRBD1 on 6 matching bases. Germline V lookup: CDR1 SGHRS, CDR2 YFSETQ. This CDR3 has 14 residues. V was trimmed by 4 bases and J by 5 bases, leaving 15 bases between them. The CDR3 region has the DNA TGCGCCAGCAGCATAGGAAATGGACAGTATGGCTACACCTTC. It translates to CASSIGNGQYGYTF.

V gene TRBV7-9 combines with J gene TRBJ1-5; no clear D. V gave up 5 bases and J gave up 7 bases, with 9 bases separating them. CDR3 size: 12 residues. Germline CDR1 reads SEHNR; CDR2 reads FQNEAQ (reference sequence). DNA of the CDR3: TGTGCCAGCAGCCTTACGGAGCAGCCCCAGCATTTT. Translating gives CASSLTEQPQHF.

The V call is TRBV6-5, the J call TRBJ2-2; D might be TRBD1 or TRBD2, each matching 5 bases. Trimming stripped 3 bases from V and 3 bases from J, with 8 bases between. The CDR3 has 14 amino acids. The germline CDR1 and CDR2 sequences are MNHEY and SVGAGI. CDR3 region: CASSYGGDTGELFF. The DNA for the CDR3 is TGTGCCAGCAGTTATGGGGGAGACACCGGGGAGCTGTTTTTT.